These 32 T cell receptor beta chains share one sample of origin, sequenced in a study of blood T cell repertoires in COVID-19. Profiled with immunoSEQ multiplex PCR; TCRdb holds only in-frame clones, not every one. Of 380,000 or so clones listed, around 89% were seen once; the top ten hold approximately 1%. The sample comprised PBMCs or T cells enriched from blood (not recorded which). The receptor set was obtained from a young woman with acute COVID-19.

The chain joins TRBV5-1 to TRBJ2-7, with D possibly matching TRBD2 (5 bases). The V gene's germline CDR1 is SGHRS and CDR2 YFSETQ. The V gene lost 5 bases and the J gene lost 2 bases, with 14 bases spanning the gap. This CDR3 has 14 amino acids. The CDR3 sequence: CASRSRLEAYEQYF. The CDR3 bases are TGCGCCAGCAGATCCCGACTGGAGGCCTACGAGCAGTACTTC.

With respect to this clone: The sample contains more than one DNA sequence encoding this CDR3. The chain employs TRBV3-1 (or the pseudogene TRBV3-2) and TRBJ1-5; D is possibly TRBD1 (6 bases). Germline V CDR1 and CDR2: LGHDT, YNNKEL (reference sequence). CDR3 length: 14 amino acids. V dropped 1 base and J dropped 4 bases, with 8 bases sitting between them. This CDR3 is CASSQGQGNQPQHF. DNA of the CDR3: TGTGCCAGCAGCCAAGGGCAGGGGAATCAGCCCCAGCATTTT.

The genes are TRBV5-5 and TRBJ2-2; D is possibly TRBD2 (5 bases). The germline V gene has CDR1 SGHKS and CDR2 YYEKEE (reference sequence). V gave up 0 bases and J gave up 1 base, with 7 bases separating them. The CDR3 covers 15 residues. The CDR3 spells CASSLEEGNTGELFF. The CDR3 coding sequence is TGTGCCAGCAGCTTGGAAGAGGGGAACACCGGGGAGCTGTTTTTT.

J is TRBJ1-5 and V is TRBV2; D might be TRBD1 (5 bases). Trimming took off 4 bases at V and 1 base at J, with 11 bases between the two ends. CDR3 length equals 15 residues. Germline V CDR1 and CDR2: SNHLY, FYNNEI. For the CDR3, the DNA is TGTGCCAGCAGTGTGGCCAGGGCGAGCAATCAGCCCCAGCATTTT. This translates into CASSVARASNQPQHF.

The CDR3 spells CASRLGGATNEKLFF. The CDR3 bases are TGCGCCAGCAGATTAGGGGGGGCAACTAATGAAAAACTGTTTTTT. The rearrangement joins TRBV5-1 to TRBJ1-4, with a possible D match to TRBD1 (6 bases). The CDR3 runs to 15 residues. The ends were cut back, 5 bases at V and 0 bases at J, with 11 bases in the middle. Per germline, CDR1 SGHRS and CDR2 YFSETQ.

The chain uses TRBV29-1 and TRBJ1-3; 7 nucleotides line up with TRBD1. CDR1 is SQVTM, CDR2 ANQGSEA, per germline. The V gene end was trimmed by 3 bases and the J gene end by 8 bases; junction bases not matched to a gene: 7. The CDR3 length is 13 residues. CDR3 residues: CSVELRGVDTIYF. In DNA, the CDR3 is TGCAGCGTTGAGCTCAGGGGGGTGGACACCATATATTTT.

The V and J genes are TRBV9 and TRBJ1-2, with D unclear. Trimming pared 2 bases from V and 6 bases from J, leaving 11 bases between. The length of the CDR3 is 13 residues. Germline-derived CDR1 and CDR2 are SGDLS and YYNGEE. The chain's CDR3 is CASSVPGSNGYTF. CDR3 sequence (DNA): TGTGCCAGCAGCGTTCCCGGGTCCAATGGCTACACCTTC.

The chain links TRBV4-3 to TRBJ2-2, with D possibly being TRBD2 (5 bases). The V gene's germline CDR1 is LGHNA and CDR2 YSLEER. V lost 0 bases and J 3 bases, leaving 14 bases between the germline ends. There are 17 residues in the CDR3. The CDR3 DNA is TGCGCCAGCAGCCAAGATCAGGCTAGCTCCCACACCGGGGAGCTGTTTTTT. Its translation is CASSQDQASSHTGELFF.

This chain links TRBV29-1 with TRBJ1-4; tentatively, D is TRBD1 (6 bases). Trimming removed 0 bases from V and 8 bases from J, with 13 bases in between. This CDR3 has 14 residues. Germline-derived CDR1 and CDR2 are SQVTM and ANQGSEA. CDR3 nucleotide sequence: TGCAGCGTTGAAGAAGGGACATGGGGGGAAAAACTGTTTTTT. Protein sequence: CSVEEGTWGEKLFF.

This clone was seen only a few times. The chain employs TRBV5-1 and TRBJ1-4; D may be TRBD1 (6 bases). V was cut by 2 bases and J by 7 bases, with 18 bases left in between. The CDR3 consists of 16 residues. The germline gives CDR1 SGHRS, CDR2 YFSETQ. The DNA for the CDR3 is TGCGCCAGCAGCTTACACTTTTCAGGGGCGGGTGAAAAACTGTTTTTT. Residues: CASSLHFSGAGEKLFF. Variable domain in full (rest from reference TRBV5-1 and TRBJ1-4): KAGVTQTPRYLIKTRGQQVTLSCSPISGHRSVSWYQQTPGQGLQFLFEYFSETQRNKGNFPGRFSGRQFSNSRSEMNVSTLELGDSALYLCASSLHFSGAGEKLFFGSGTQLSVL.

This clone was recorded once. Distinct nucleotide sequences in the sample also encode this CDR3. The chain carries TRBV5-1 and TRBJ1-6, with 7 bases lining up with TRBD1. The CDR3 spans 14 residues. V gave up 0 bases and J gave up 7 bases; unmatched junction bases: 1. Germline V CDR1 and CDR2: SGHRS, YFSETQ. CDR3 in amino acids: CASSLEGGNSPLHF. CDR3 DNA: TGCGCCAGCAGCTTGGAAGGGGGCAATTCACCCCTCCACTTT.

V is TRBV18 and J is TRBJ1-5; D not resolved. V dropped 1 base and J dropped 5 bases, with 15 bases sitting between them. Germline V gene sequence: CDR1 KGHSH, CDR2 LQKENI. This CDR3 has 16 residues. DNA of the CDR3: TGTGCCAGCTCACCACTAACGGGGTTGGAATATCAGCCCCAGCATTTT. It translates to CASSPLTGLEYQPQHF.

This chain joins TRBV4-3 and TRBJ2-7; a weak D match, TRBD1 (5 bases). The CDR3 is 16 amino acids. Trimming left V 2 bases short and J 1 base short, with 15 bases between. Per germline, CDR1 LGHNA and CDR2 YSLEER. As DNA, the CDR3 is TGCGCCAGCAGCCAAAACGTTCCCGACAGATCCTACGAGCAGTACTTC. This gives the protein CASSQNVPDRSYEQYF.

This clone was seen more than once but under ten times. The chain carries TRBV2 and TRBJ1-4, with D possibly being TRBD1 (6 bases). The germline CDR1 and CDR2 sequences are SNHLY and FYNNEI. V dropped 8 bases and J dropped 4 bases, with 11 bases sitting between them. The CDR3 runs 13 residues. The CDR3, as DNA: TGTGCCAGCCTAAGGACAGATAATGAAAAACTGTTTTTT. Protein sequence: CASLRTDNEKLFF.

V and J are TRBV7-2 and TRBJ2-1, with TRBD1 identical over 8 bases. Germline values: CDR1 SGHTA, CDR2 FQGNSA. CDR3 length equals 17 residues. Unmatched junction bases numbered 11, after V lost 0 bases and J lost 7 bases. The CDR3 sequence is CASSLAKGRGQGNEQFF. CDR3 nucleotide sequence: TGTGCCAGCAGCTTAGCGAAGGGCAGGGGGCAGGGGAATGAGCAGTTCTTC.

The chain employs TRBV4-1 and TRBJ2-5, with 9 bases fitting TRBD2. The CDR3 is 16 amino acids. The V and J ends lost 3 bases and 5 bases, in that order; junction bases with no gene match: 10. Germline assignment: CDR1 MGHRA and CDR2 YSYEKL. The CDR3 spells CASSQSVGAGGETQYF. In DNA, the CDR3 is TGCGCCAGCAGCCAGTCTGTAGGGGCGGGGGGGGAGACCCAGTACTTC.

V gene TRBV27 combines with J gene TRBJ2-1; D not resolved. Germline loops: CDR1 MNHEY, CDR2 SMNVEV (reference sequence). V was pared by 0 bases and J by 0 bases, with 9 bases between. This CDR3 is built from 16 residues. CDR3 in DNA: TGTGCCAGCAGTTTATCGTGGTTCAGCTCCTACAATGAGCAGTTCTTC. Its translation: CASSLSWFSSYNEQFF.

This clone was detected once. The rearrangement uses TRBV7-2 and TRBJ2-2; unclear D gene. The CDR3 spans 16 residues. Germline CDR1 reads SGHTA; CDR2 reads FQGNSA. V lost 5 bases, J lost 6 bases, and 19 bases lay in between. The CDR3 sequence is CASSPMSYLNPGELFF. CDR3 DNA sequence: TGTGCCAGCAGCCCGATGAGTTACCTTAACCCCGGGGAGCTGTTTTTT.

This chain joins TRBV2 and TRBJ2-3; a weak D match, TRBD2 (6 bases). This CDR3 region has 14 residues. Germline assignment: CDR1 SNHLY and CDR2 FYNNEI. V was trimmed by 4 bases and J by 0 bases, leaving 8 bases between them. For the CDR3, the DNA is TGTGCCAGCAGTGTCGGGAGTAGCACAGATACGCAGTATTTT. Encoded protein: CASSVGSSTDTQYF.

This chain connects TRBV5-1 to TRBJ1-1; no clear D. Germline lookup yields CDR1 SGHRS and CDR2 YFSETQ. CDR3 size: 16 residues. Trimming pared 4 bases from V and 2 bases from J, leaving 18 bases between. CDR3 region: CASSPRPNGENTEAFF. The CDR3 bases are TGCGCCAGCAGCCCACGACCCAACGGGGAAAACACTGAAGCTTTCTTT.

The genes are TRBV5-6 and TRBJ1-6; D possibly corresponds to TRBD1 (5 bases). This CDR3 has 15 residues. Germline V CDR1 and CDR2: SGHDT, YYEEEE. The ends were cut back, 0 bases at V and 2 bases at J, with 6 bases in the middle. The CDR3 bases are TGTGCCAGCAGCTTGGCAGGGACCTATAATTCACCCCTCCACTTT. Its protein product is CASSLAGTYNSPLHF.

The CDR3 nucleotides read TGTGCCACCCGAGCGGGGGGGGTCAATGAGCAGTTCTTC. The encoded protein is CATRAGGVNEQFF. The rearrangement joins TRBV10-3 to TRBJ2-1; 10 nucleotides agree with TRBD2. V shed 10 bases and J 6 bases; nucleotides not matched to a gene: 6. The CDR3 is made up of 13 amino acids. CDR1 is ENHRY and CDR2 is SYGVKD in the germline V gene.

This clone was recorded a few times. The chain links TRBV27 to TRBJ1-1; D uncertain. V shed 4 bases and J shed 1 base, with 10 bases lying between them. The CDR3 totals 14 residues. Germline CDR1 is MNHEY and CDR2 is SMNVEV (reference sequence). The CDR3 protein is CASSSPAGNTEAFF. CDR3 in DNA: TGTGCCAGCAGTTCTCCCGCAGGGAACACTGAAGCTTTCTTT.

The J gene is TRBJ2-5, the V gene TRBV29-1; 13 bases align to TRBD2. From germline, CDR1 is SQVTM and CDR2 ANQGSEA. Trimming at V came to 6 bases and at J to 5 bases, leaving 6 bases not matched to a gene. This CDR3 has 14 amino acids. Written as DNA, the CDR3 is TGCAGCGTCACTAGCGGGGGGGCCTTCGAGACCCAGTACTTC. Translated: CSVTSGGAFETQYF.

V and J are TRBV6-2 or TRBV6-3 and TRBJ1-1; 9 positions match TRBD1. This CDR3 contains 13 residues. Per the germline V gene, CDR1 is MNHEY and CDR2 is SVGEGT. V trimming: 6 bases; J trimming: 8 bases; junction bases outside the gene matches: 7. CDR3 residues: CASSPDRGAEAFF. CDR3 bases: TGTGCCAGCAGCCCTGACAGGGGGGCAGAAGCTTTCTTT.

CDR3 in amino acids: CASSRTSGGALAGELFF. In DNA, the CDR3 is TGTGCCAGCAGCCGGACCAGCGGGGGGGCCTTGGCCGGGGAGCTGTTTTTT. V usage is TRBV3-1 (or the pseudogene TRBV3-2) and J usage is TRBJ2-2; 10 bases are shared with TRBD2. V was clipped by 4 bases and J by 6 bases; unmatched bases: 11. CDR3 length equals 17 residues. CDR1 is LGHDT, CDR2 YNNKEL, per germline (reference sequence).

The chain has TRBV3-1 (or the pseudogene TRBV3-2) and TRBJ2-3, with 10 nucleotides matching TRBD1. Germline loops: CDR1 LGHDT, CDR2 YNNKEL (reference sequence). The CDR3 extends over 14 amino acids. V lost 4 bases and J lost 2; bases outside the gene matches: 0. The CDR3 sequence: CASSRQGATDTQYF. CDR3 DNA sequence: TGTGCCAGCAGCCGACAGGGGGCCACAGATACGCAGTATTTT.

The DNA for the CDR3 is TGCGCCAGTCAGGGGTTCGGCACTGAAGCTTTCTTT. Its translation is CASQGFGTEAFF. The chain couples TRBV5-1 to TRBJ1-1, with D perhaps TRBD1 (6 bases). CDR3 length equals 12 residues. Trimming took off 8 bases at V and 4 bases at J, with 12 bases between the two ends. The germline CDR1 and CDR2 sequences are SGHRS and YFSETQ.

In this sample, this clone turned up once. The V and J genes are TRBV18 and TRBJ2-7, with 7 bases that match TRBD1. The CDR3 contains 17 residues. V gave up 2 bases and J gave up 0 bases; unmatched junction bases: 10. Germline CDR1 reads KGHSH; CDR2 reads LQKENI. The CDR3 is CASSPFSAAGGSYEQYF. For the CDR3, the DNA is TGTGCCAGCTCACCATTTAGTGCGGCAGGGGGCTCCTACGAGCAGTACTTC.

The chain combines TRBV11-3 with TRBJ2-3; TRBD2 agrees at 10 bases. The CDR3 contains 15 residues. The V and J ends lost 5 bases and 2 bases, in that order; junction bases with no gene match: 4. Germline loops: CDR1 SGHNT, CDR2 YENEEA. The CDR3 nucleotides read TGTGCCAGCAGCCTGAGCGGGGGGGCCACAGATACGCAGTATTTT. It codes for CASSLSGGATDTQYF.

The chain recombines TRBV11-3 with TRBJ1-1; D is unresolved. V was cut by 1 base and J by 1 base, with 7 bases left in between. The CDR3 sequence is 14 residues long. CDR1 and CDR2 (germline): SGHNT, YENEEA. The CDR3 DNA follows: TGTGCCAGCAGCTTAGGACGGAGGAACACTGAAGCTTTCTTT. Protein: CASSLGRRNTEAFF.

The CDR3 coding sequence is TGTGCCAGCAGCTGGCAGGGGATACTGTTTTTT. The encoded protein is CASSWQGILFF. V usage is TRBV11-2 and J usage is TRBJ1-4; possibly TRBD1 for D (6 bases). With 4 bases removed from V and 13 bases from J, the gap between germline ends came to 10 bases. Germline V CDR1 and CDR2: SGHAT, FQNNGV. This CDR3 has 11 amino acids.